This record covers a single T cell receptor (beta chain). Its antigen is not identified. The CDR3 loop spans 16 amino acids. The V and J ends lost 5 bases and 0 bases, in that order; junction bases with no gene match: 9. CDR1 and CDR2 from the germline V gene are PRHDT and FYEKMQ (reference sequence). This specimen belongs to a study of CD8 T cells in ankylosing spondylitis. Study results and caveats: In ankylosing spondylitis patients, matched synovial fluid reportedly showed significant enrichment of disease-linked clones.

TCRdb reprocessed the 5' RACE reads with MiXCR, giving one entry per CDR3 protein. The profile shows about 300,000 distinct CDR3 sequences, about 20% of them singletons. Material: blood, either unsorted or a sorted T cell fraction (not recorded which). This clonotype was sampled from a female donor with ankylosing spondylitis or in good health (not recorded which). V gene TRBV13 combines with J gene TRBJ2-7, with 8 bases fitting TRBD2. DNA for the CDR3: TGTGCCAGCAGCCTGAGCGGGAGTGGGAACTCCTACGAGCAGTACTTC. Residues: CASSLSGSGNSYEQYF.